This TCR beta chain was retrieved from a study of blood T cell repertoires in COVID-19. Study in general: Acute-phase and convalescent COVID-19 samples originated in the United States, Italy and Spain.

Germline V gene sequence: CDR1 SGHDT, CDR2 YYEEEE. This CDR3 comprises 17 residues. The V and J ends lost 1 base and 3 bases respectively, with 17 bases between them. Generated by immunoSEQ multiplex PCR, the TCRdb table keeps only in-frame clones and is missing some. This sample has hundreds of thousands of clones, with more than 75% found just once. The chain uses TRBV5-6 and TRBJ2-1; tentatively, D is TRBD2 (5 bases). The receptor's source is a man aged 60 to 69 who had recovered from COVID-19. The material sequenced was PBMCs or T cells enriched from blood (not recorded which). The CDR3 loop reads CASSLSYVRVSYNEQFF. CDR3 bases: TGTGCCAGCAGCTTGTCCTATGTGAGGGTGAGCTACAATGAGCAGTTCTTC.